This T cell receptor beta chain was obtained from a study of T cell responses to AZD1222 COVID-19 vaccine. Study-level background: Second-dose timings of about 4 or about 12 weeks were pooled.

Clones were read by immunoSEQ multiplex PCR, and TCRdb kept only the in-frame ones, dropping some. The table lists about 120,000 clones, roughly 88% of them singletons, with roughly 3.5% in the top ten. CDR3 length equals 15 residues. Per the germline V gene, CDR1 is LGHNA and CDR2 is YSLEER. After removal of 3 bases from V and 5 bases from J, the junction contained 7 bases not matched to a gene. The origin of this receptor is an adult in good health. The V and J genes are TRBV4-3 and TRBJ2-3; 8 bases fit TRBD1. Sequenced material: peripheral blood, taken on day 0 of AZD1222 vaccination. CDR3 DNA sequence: TGCGCCAGCAGCCAGATAGGACAGGGAGTAGATACGCAGTATTTT. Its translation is CASSQIGQGVDTQYF.